This T cell receptor beta chain was retrieved from a study of tumor-infiltrating lymphocytes in primary liver carcinoma. Trimming took 4 bases from V and 8 from J, leaving 20 bases between them. Germline V gene sequence: CDR1 GTSNPN, CDR2 SVGIG (reference sequence). The CDR3 has 14 amino acids. Unsorted bulk tissue, about 17-34 mg of it, served as the source for co-extraction of RNA and DNA. TCR beta cDNA was reverse-transcribed from approximately 0.45 ug of total RNA. The reaction used a constant-region primer and ProtoScript II reverse transcriptase. Libraries of TCR beta came from three nested multiplex PCR rounds with slightly modified ARM-PCR. Investigators reported that the first two PCR rounds, at 10 to 11 cycles each, used TRBV1-TRBV30 forward primers with a C-beta reverse primer. TCRdb called the multiplex PCR reads again in MiXCR, with one record for every CDR3 protein. The sample gives tens of thousands of distinct CDR3 sequences, approximately 71% of which show up once; roughly 30% is in the top ten.

The receptor's source is a woman aged 25-40 years with primary liver carcinoma and hepatitis B virus infection. Sequenced material: liver tumor tissue from sampling region 3. Subset noted: tumor region T3, left-lateral pole. V gene TRBV30 combines with J gene TRBJ1-1, with D hard to call. CDR3 DNA sequence: TGTGCCTGGAATCCGGACCACGACACCTTAGAAGCTTTCTTT. Residues: CAWNPDHDTLEAFF.